The rows below give T cell receptor beta chains drawn from one sample of a study of vaccination and CD4 T cells after COVID-19. TCRdb re-called the PCR reads with MiXCR, one entry per CDR3 protein. This sample yields about 12,000 distinct CDR3 sequences, of which around 45% are seen a single time; about a fifth belongs to the top ten. Their antigens remain unidentified. The input for sequencing was cultured CD4+ T cells from blood, taken after SARS-CoV-2 vaccination. The receptors originated from a human donor with COVID-19. CDR3s include the opening cysteine and the closing phenylalanine or tryptophan. D genes are given only for firm matches. Not all rows give a size; the values are once, few, many and, for expanded clones, a class.

>13|TRBV6-2/TRBV6-3|few|-|TRBJ1-1
TGTGCCAGCAGTTACGTTCAGGACACTGAAGCTTTCTTT
CASSYVQDTEAFF
>14|TRBV6-1|-|TRBD1|TRBJ2-7
TGTGCCAGCTCCCCGCAGAGACAGGGAACTTTGGAGTACTTC
CASSPQRQGTLEYF
>12|TRBV5-4|-|-|TRBJ1-1
TGTGCCAGCAGGTTTGATAACACTGAAGCTTTCTTT
CASRFDNTEAFF
>11|TRBV12-3/TRBV12-4|-|TRBD1|TRBJ1-2
TGTGCCAGCAGGAACAGGGGCGGCTACACCTTC
CASRNRGGYTF
>13|TRBV20-1|-|-|TRBJ2-1
TGCAGTGCTAGCTACGGGGGCTTAATTGAGCAGTTCTTC
CSASYGGLIEQFF
>15|TRBV11-3|-|-|TRBJ2-2
TGTGCCAGCAGCTTAGCAGGGGTTTTATCCGGGGAGCTGTTTTTT
CASSLAGVLSGELFF
>17|TRBV27|-|TRBD1|TRBJ2-5
TGTGCCAGCACAATTATAAACCGGGACAGAGACGAAGAGACCCAGTACTTC
CASTIINRDRDEETQYF
>12|TRBV30|-|-|TRBJ1-2
TGTGCCTGGACAGACAATAACTATGGCTACACCTTC
CAWTDNNYGYTF
>14|TRBV28|-|TRBD1|TRBJ1-5
TGTGCCAGCAGTTTATCAGGGGGGGCAAAGCCCCAGCATTTT
CASSLSGGAKPQHF
>15|TRBV5-4|-|-|TRBJ1-2
TGTGCCAGCAGCTTGGTGCAGACCCCTAACTATGGCTACACCTTC
CASSLVQTPNYGYTF
>11|TRBV11-2|-|-|TRBJ2-5
TGTGCCATCCTAATTGAGGAGACCCAGTACTTC
CAILIEETQYF
>15|TRBV9|-|TRBD2|TRBJ2-3
TGTGCCAGCAGCCCTAGCGGGGGGGGCACTTATACGCAGTATTTT
CASSPSGGGTYTQYF
>15|TRBV19|-|TRBD1|TRBJ1-1
TGTGCCAGTAGTATAACGGGACAGAGGAACACTGAAGCTTTCTTT
CASSITGQRNTEAFF
>15|TRBV6-5|-|-|TRBJ1-1
TGTGCCAGCAGTTACTCAAGGGGCAGGGACACTGAAGCTTTCTTT
CASSYSRGRDTEAFF
>16|TRBV11-3|-|TRBD2|TRBJ2-3
TGTGCCAGCAGCCCGACTAGCGGAGCAAACACAGATACGCAGTATTTT
CASSPTSGANTDTQYF
>15|TRBV10-3|-|-|TRBJ1-5
TGTGCCAGCGGGACCGGGGCGGATAGCAATCAGCCCCAGCATTTT
CASGTGADSNQPQHF
>14|TRBV10-2|-|-|TRBJ1-6
TGCGCCAGCAGTGAAGGGACGGCGAATTCACCCCTCCACTTT
CASSEGTANSPLHF
>15|TRBV21-1|-|-|TRBJ1-5
TGTGCCAGCAGCCCGGAGGGCCCTAGCAATCAGCCCCAGCATTTT
CASSPEGPSNQPQHF
>17|TRBV6-2/TRBV6-3|once|-|TRBJ2-5
TGTGCCAGCAGTTACTCTTTCTTAGTGGACAGACAAGAGACCCAGTACTTC
CASSYSFLVDRQETQYF
>10|TRBV20-1|few|-|TRBJ2-1
TGCAGTGCATTCGGTGGGGAGCAGTTCTTC
CSAFGGEQFF
>12|TRBV6-1|-|TRBD2|TRBJ2-7
TGTGCCAGCACAGGGACTAGATACGAGCAGTACTTC
CASTGTRYEQYF
>15|TRBV7-9|once|TRBD2|TRBJ2-7
TGTGCCAGCAGCGTACCGGGACTAGCGGACTACGAGCAGTACTTC
CASSVPGLADYEQYF
>14|TRBV2|-|TRBD2|TRBJ2-1
TGTGCCAGCACCCGCGGGGGGGCCGGAGGTGAGCAGTTCTTC
CASTRGGAGGEQFF
>13|TRBV27|few|TRBD1|TRBJ2-7
TGTGCCAGCAGGCGACAGGGTTTCGGCGAGCAGTACTTC
CASRRQGFGEQYF
>14|TRBV7-9|-|TRBD2|TRBJ2-7
TGTGCCAGCAGCTTGTTGGGCGGGGGTTCGGAGCAGTACTTC
CASSLLGGGSEQYF
>15|TRBV19|-|-|TRBJ1-2
TGTGCCAGTGGTTTGCGCAGCCCTCGGGACTATGGCTACACCTTC
CASGLRSPRDYGYTF
>16|TRBV21-1|-|-|TRBJ1-2
TGTGCCAGCAAGAGAAAAGACAGGTCCCTTAACTATGGCTACACCTTC
CASKRKDRSLNYGYTF
>15|TRBV19|few|-|TRBJ1-2
TGTGCCAGTTGGATGGGCAGGGACTCTAACTATGGCTACACCTTC
CASWMGRDSNYGYTF
>14|TRBV7-2|-|-|TRBJ1-1
TGTGCCAGCAGCCCGAATGGCCCGAACACTGAAGCTTTCTTT
CASSPNGPNTEAFF
>14|TRBV6-1|-|-|TRBJ2-5
TGTGCCAGCAAGCGGACAGCCGACCAAGAGACCCAGTACTTC
CASKRTADQETQYF
>15|TRBV27|-|-|TRBJ1-2
TGTGCCAGCAGCAGAACCGTGACAGCTGCGGGAGGCTACACCTTC
CASSRTVTAAGGYTF
>16|TRBV5-4|-|TRBD1|TRBJ2-7
TGTGCCAGCAGCTTGGGAGGTAACAGGGGGGCTTACGAGCAGTACTTC
CASSLGGNRGAYEQYF
>11|TRBV6-2/TRBV6-3|-|TRBD2|TRBJ2-5
TGTGCCAGCGGAGCGGGGAAGACCCAGTACTTC
CASGAGKTQYF
>14|TRBV28|-|-|TRBJ2-3
TGTGCCAGCAGTTTTGGCGGGGTTGAAGATACGCAGTATTTT
CASSFGGVEDTQYF
>15|TRBV6-1|-|-|TRBJ2-7
TGTGCCAGCAGTGGGTGGACAGAGGGCTCCTACGAGCAGTACTTC
CASSGWTEGSYEQYF
>13|TRBV7-3|few|TRBD1|TRBJ1-2
TGTGCCAGCAGCTCACAACAGGGGAACGGCTACACCTTC
CASSSQQGNGYTF
>15|TRBV10-3|few|TRBD1|TRBJ1-5
TGTGCCATCAGCCCAGGGACAGCGAAAAATCAGCCCCAGCATTTT
CAISPGTAKNQPQHF
>14|TRBV11-3|-|-|TRBJ1-2
TGTGCCAGCAGCCCCGGACCGGCTAACTATGGCTACACCTTC
CASSPGPANYGYTF
>14|TRBV6-1|few|TRBD1|TRBJ1-2
TGTGCCAGCCGTCCGGGACAGAAATACTATGGCTACACCTTC
CASRPGQKYYGYTF
>15|TRBV20-1|-|-|TRBJ1-1
TGCAGTGCTAGAGATCGGAAAGGGTTAGGAACTGAAGCTTTCTTT
CSARDRKGLGTEAFF
>17|TRBV20-1|-|TRBD1|TRBJ1-6
TGCAGCACAAGGACAGGTCCTCCCAGCTCCTATAATTCACCCCTCCACTTT
CSTRTGPPSSYNSPLHF
>14|TRBV6-1|few|-|TRBJ1-5
TGTGCCAGCAGTGAAGCAGGGCGCAATCAGCCCCAGCATTTT
CASSEAGRNQPQHF
>13|TRBV7-2|few|-|TRBJ1-1
TGTGCCAGCAGCCCTAGGGGGAACACTGAAGCTTTCTTT
CASSPRGNTEAFF
>14|TRBV2|-|-|TRBJ1-2
TGTGCCAGCATCCCGAATGGGGATTCATATGGCTACACCTTC
CASIPNGDSYGYTF
>16|TRBV5-1|-|TRBD1|TRBJ2-3
TGCGCCAGCAGCCCCGGGACAGGGGGTAGGATAGATACGCAGTATTTT
CASSPGTGGRIDTQYF
>15|TRBV5-1|-|TRBD1|TRBJ2-2
TGCGCCAGCAGCCTCCGGACAGGGAACACCGGGGAGCTGTTTTTT
CASSLRTGNTGELFF
>15|TRBV27|-|-|TRBJ1-5
TGTGCCAGCAGTTTATTGGGGTTTAACAATCAGCCCCAGCATTTT
CASSLLGFNNQPQHF
>15|TRBV30|-|-|TRBJ1-2
TGTGCCTGGAGTCATGGGCAGGGAGGTCGATATGGCTACACCTTC
CAWSHGQGGRYGYTF